This T cell receptor (beta chain) was documented in a study of control samples from healthy donors and cancer patients. Libraries were prepared by immunoSEQ multiplex PCR; TCRdb keeps only in-frame clonotypes and omits some of them. The data contain about 160,000 clones, approximately 94% of them singletons. Germline-derived CDR1 and CDR2 are SGHVS and FQNEAQ. With 5 bases clipped from V and 6 bases from J, the junction kept 9 bases outside the gene matches. The CDR3 totals 16 residues. The TCR sequence derives from a man aged 18 to 30 in good health. V and J are TRBV7-8 and TRBJ2-1; 11 nucleotides agree with TRBD2. The sample was blood. For the CDR3, the DNA is TGTGCCAGCAGCGCTAGACTAGCGGGACGGACCAATGAGCAGTTCTTC. Encoded protein: CASSARLAGRTNEQFF. The complete variable domain, with remaining parts taken from reference TRBV7-8 and TRBJ2-1, reads GAGVSQSPRYKVAKRGQDVALRCDPISGHVSLFWYQQALGQGPEFLTYFQNEAQLDKSGLPSDRFFAERPEGSVSTLKIQRTQQEDSAVYLCASSARLAGRTNEQFFGPGTRLTVL.